The present T cell receptor beta chain was sequenced within a study of CXCR3-negative and CXCR3-positive naive CD8 T cells. Study details: The study obtained around 140 million TRB reads, about 1.5 +/- 0.3 million per library.

Naive CD8+ T cells showed CD45RO-CCR7+CD27+CD95-. Germline V gene data show CDR1 as LNHDA and CDR2 as SQIVND (reference sequence). The CDR3 totals 13 residues. For this clonotype: Its antigen is still unknown.

Findings and caveats of the study: TRB CDR3 properties were used to infer TCR strength, and surface CD5 was comparable between naive subsets. For CXCR3-positive naive cells, TRB CDR3s were more hydrophobic than those of CXCR3-negative naive cells. Comparison of naive CXCR3-negative and CXCR3-positive cells revealed similar TRBV-TRBJ usage, while memory cells differed.

cDNA libraries for TRB were generated by 5' RACE incorporating UMI labels. TCRdb derives one entry per CDR3 protein from the 5' RACE reads, leaving out DNA. The sample table sets out 85,000 to 90,000 distinct CDR3 sequences. The TCR originated in a human donor in good health. Some clones in this sample may be carry-over from other donors' samples. The gene calls are TRBV19 and TRBJ2-7; TCRdb's D call of TRBD1 is untestable without DNA. Material for sequencing was naive CXCR3+ CD8+ T cells from blood. The subset: CD45RO-CCR7+CD27+CD95- naive CD8+ T cells expressing CXCR3 (TNR3+). CDR3 region: CASSRDARYEQYF.